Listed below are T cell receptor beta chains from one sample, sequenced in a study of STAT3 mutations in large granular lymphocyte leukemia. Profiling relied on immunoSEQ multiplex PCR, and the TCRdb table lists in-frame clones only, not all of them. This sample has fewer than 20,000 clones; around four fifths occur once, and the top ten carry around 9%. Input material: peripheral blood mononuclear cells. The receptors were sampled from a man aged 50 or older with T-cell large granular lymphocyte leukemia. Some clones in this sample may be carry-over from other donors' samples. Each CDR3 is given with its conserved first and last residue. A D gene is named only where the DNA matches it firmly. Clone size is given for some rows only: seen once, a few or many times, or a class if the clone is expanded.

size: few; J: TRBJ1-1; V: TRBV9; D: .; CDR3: CASSAAKGRAFF; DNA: TGTGCCAGCAGCGCCGCCAAGGGGAGGGCTTTCTTT
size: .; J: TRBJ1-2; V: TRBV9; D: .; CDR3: CASSVGWSGSYGYTF; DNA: TGTGCCAGCAGCGTAGGTTGGTCCGGTAGCTATGGCTACACCTTC
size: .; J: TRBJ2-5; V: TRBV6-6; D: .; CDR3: CASSPTGQETQYF; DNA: TGTGCCAGCAGTCCGACAGGTCAAGAGACCCAGTACTTC
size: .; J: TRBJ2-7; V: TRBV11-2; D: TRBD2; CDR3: CASNDALAGGASYEQYF; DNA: TGTGCCAGCAACGACGCGCTAGCGGGAGGAGCGTCCTACGAGCAGTACTTC
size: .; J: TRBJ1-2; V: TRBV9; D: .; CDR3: CASSVDWNYGYTF; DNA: TGTGCCAGCAGCGTAGATTGGAACTATGGCTACACCTTC
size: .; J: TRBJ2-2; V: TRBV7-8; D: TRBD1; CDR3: CASSQGAPRGTGELFF; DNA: TGTGCCAGCAGCCAGGGGGCCCCTCGGGGAACCGGGGAGCTGTTTTTT
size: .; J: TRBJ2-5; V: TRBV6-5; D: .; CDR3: CASSYPGLETQYF; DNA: TGTGCCAGCAGTTACCCCGGACTGGAGACCCAGTACTTC
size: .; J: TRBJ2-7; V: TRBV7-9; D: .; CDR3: CASSQSPGHISYEQYF; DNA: TGTGCCAGCAGCCAGTCCCCAGGGCACATATCCTACGAGCAGTACTTC
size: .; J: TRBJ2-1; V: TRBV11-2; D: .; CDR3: CADAPNYQSNEQFF; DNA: TGTGCCGACGCCCCGAACTATCAGTCCAATGAGCAGTTCTTC
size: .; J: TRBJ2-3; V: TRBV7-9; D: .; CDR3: CASSLTGTDTQYF; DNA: TGTGCCAGCAGCTTGACAGGCACAGATACGCAGTATTTT
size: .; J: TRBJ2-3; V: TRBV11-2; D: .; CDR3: CASSLGQFTDTQYF; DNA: TGTGCCAGCAGCTTAGGGCAGTTCACAGATACGCAGTATTTT
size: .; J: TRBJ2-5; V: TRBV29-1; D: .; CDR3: CSVEDMAGGFRTQYF; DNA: TGCAGCGTTGAGGATATGGCAGGGGGGTTTCGGACCCAGTACTTC
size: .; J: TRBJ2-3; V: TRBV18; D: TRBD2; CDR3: CASSPNTQGGTDTQYF; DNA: TGTGCCAGCTCACCAAATACGCAGGGAGGGACAGATACGCAGTATTTT
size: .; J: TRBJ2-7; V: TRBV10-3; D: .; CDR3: CAIRQGYEQYF; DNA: TGTGCCATCAGACAGGGCTACGAGCAGTACTTC
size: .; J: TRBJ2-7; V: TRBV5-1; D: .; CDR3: CASYSGNGGEQYF; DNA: TGCGCCAGCTACTCAGGGAACGGGGGCGAGCAGTACTTC
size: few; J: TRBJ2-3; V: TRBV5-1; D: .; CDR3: CASSLGQRHTDTQYF; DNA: TGCGCCAGCAGCTTGGGCCAGCGACACACAGATACGCAGTATTTT
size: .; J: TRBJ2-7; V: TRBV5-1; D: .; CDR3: CASSHRQAAYEQYF; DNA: TGCGCCAGCAGCCACCGACAGGCCGCCTACGAGCAGTACTTC
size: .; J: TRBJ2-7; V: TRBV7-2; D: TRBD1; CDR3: CASASAAGGYEQYF; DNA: TGTGCCAGCGCCTCAGCGGCAGGGGGCTACGAGCAGTACTTC
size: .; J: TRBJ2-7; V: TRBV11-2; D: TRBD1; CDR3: CASSPGTGAYEQYF; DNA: TGTGCCAGCAGTCCCGGGACAGGCGCCTACGAGCAGTACTTC
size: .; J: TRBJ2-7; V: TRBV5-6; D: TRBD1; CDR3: CASSRLGDRSSYEQYF; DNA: TGTGCCAGCAGCCGCTTAGGGGACAGGAGCTCCTACGAGCAGTACTTC
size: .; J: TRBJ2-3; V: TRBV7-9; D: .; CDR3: CASSLAQGVDTQYF; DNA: TGTGCCAGCAGCTTAGCGCAGGGTGTCGATACGCAGTATTTT
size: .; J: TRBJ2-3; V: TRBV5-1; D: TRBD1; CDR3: CASSPGTGTDTQYF; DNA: TGCGCCAGCAGCCCCGGGACAGGCACAGATACGCAGTATTTT
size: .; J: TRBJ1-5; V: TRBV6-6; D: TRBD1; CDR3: CASSHRGPYSNQPQHF; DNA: TGTGCCAGCAGCCACAGGGGGCCTTATAGCAATCAGCCCCAGCATTTT
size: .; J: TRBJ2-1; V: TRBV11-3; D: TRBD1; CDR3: CASSLRQGYNEQFF; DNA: TGTGCCAGCAGCCTGCGACAGGGGTACAATGAGCAGTTCTTC
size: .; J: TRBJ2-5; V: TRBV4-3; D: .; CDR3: CASSQEESETQYF; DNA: TGCGCCAGCAGCCAAGAGGAGTCGGAGACCCAGTACTTC
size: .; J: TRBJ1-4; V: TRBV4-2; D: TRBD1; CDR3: CASSQETGTGNEKLFF; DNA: TGTGCCAGCAGCCAAGAAACCGGGACAGGTAATGAAAAACTGTTTTTT
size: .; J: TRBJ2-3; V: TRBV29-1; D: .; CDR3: CSVDPGTTQYF; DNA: TGCAGCGTTGATCCGGGTACGACGCAGTATTTT
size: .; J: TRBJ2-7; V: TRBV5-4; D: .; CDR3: CASSLQGISEQYF; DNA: TGTGCCAGCAGCTTGCAAGGGATCTCCGAGCAGTACTTC
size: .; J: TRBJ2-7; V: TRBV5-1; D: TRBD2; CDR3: CASSLGRGEQYF; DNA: TGCGCCAGCAGCCTCGGGAGGGGAGAGCAGTACTTC
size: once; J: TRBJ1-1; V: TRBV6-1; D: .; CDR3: CASSPDRFGTEAFF; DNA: TGTGCCAGCAGTCCCGACAGGTTTGGCACTGAAGCTTTCTTT
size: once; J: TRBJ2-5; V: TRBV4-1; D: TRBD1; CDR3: CASRERDSLPETQYF; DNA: TGCGCCAGCAGGGAACGGGACAGCCTCCCGGAGACCCAGTACTTC
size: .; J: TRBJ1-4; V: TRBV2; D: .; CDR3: CASRVRTNEKLFF; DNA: TGTGCCAGCAGGGTTCGGACTAATGAAAAACTGTTTTTT
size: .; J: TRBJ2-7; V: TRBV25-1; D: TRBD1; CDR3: CASSERGQGAYEQYF; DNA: TGTGCCAGCAGTGAAAGAGGACAGGGGGCGTACGAGCAGTACTTC
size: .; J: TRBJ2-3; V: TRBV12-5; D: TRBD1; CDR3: CASGLGQGADTQYF; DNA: TGTGCTAGTGGTTTGGGACAGGGGGCAGATACGCAGTATTTT
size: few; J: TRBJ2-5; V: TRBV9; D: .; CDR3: CASSLDPASETQYF; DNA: TGTGCCAGCAGCCTGGACCCCGCCTCGGAGACCCAGTACTTC
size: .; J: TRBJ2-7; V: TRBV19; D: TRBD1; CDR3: CASMGRGNGEQYF; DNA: TGTGCCAGTATGGGCAGGGGGAATGGCGAGCAGTACTTC
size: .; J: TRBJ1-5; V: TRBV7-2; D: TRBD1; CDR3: CASSLGGTGSQPQHF; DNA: TGTGCCAGCAGCTTAGGGGGGACAGGGTCTCAGCCCCAGCATTTT
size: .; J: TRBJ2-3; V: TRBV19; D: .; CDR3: CASSPGTRRAQYF; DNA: TGTGCCAGTAGTCCGGGGACTCGCAGGGCGCAGTATTTT
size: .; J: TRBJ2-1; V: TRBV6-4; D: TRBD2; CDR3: CASSDRPSGVNPQEQFF; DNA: TGTGCCAGCAGTGACAGACCTAGCGGGGTGAATCCTCAAGAGCAGTTCTTC
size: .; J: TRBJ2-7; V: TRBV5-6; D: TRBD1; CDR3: CASSLGDRVFEQYF; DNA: TGTGCCAGCAGCTTGGGGGACAGGGTATTCGAGCAGTACTTC
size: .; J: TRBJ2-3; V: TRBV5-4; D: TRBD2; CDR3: CASSLGGTSPDTQYF; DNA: TGTGCCAGCAGCTTGGGTGGGACTAGCCCAGATACGCAGTATTTT
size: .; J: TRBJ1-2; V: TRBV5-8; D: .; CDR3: CASSFGSLRASYGYTF; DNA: TGTGCCAGCAGCTTCGGGTCACTACGCGCATCTTATGGCTACACCTTC
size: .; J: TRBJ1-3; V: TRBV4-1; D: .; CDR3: CASSQGGLGNTIYF; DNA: TGCGCCAGCAGCCAAGGGGGGCTCGGAAACACCATATATTTT
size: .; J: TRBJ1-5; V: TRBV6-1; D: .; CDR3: CASSEAEGYGQPQHF; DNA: TGTGCCAGCAGTGAAGCGGAGGGCTACGGTCAGCCCCAGCATTTT
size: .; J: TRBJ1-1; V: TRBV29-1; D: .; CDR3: CSVVQGRYTEAFF; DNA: TGCAGCGTTGTTCAGGGGCGATACACTGAAGCTTTCTTT
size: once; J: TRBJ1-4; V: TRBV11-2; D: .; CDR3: CASRAEVRSNEKLFF; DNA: TGTGCCAGCAGGGCCGAGGTGAGGAGTAATGAAAAACTGTTTTTT
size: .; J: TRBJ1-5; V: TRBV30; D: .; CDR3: CAWRRRGGNQPQHF; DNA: TGTGCCTGGAGAAGGAGGGGAGGCAATCAGCCCCAGCATTTT
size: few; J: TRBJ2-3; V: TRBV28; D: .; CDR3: CASTGGGRTDTQYF; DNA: TGTGCCAGCACAGGGGGCGGGAGGACAGATACGCAGTATTTT
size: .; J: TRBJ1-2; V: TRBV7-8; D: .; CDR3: CASSSPGARYGYTF; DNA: TGTGCCAGCAGCTCTCCAGGGGCGCGTTATGGCTACACCTTC
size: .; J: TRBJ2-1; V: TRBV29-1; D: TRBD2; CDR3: CSVELTSGSYNEQFF; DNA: TGCAGCGTTGAATTGACCAGCGGGAGTTACAATGAGCAGTTCTTC
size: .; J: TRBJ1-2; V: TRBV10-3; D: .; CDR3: CAISESLNYGYTF; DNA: TGTGCCATCAGTGAGTCCCTCAACTATGGCTACACCTTC
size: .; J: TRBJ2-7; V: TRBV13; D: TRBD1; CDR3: CASSPRGQGWTYEQYF; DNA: TGTGCCAGCAGCCCCAGAGGACAGGGGTGGACCTACGAGCAGTACTTC